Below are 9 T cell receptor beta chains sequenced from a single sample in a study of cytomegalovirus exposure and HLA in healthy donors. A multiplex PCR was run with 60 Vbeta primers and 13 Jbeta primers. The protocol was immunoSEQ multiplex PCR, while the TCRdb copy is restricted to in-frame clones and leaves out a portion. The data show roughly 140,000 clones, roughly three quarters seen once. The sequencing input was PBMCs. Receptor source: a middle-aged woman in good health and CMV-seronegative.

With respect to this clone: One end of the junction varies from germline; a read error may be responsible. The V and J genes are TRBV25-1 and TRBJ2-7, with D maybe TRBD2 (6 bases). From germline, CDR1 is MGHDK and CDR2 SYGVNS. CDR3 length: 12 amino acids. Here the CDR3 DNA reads TGTGCCAGCAGGATCGAGGACTACGAGCGGTACTTC. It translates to CASRIEDYERYF.

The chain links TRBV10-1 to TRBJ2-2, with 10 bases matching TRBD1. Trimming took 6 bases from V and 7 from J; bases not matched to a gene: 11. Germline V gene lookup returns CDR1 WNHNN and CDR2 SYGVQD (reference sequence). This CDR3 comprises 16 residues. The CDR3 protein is CASRDPGQGFDGELFF. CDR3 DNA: TGCGCCAGCAGAGATCCGGGACAGGGGTTTGACGGGGAGCTGTTTTTT.

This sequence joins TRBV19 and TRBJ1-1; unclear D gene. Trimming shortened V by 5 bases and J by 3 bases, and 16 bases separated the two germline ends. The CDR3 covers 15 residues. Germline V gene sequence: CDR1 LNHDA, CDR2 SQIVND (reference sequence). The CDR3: CASSDRPGLHTEAFF. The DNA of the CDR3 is TGTGCCAGTAGTGATCGCCCAGGCCTGCACACTGAAGCTTTCTTT.

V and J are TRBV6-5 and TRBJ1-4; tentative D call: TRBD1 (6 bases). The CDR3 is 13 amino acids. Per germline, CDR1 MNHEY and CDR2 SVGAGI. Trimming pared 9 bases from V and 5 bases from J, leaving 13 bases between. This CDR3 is CASKGVDNEKLFF. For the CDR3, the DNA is TGTGCCAGTAAGGGGGTCGACAATGAAAAACTGTTTTTT.

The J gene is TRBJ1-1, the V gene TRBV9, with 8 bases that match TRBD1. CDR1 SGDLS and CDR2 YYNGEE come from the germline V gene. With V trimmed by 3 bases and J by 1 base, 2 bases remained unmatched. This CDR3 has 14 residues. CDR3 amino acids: CASSDGQGNTEAFF. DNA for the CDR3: TGTGCCAGCAGCGATGGACAGGGGAACACTGAAGCTTTCTTT.

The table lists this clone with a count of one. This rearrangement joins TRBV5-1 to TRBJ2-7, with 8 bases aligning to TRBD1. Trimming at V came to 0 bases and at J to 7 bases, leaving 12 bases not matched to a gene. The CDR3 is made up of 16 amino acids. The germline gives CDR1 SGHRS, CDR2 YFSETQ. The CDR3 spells CASSLARDRGVFEQYF. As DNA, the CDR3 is TGCGCCAGCAGCTTGGCCCGCGACAGGGGCGTCTTTGAGCAGTACTTC.

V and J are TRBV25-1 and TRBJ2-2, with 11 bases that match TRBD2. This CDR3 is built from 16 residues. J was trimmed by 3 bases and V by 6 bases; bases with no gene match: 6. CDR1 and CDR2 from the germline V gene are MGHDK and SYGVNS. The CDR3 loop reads CASRPVAGGHTGELFF. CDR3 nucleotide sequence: TGTGCCAGCAGACCCGTAGCGGGGGGGCACACCGGGGAGCTGTTTTTT.

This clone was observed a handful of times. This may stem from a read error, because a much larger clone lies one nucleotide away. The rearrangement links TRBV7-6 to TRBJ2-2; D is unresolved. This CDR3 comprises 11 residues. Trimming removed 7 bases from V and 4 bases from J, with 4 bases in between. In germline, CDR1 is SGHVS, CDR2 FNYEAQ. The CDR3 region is CASTITGELFF. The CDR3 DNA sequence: TGTGCCAGCACCATCACCGGGGAGCTGTTTTTT.

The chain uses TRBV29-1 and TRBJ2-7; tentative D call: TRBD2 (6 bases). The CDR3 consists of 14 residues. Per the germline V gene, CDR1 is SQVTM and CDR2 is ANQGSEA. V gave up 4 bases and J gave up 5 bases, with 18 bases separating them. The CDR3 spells CSVGGGRGGDEQYF. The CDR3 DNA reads TGCAGCGTTGGGGGTGGACGGGGAGGAGACGAGCAGTACTTC.